This TCR beta chain was identified during a study of shared clonotypes between healthy human individuals. Only in-frame clones appear in the TCRdb table, and some are missing; sequencing was by immunoSEQ multiplex PCR. The sample has over 700,000 clones, over 60% seen once. The CDR3 is 15 amino acids. V gave up 1 base and J gave up 6 bases; unmatched junction bases: 7. Germline V gene data show CDR1 as SEHNR and CDR2 as FQNEAQ (reference sequence). Sequences were obtained from memory CD4+ T cells sorted from blood. The sample's subset: CD45RA-negative fraction. This TCR derives from a woman in her twenties or thirties in good health. The chain recombines TRBV7-9 with TRBJ1-2; 8 nucleotides match TRBD1. In DNA form, the CDR3 reads TGTGCCAGCAGCTTAGTTCTGGACAGGGCCGATGGCTACACCTTC. It is translated as CASSLVLDRADGYTF.